The next 30 T cell receptor beta chains were all read from a single sample in a study of T cell repertoires in cytomegalovirus infection. TCRdb re-derived calls from the reads in MiXCR, one entry per CDR3 protein. The sample has about 530,000 distinct CDR3 sequences; less than 30% are singletons. The sample consisted of PBMCs. The receptors were gathered from a human donor in good health (CMV status not recorded). Some clones in this sample may be carry-over from other donors' samples.

This clonotype was seen at least ten times. This chain connects TRBV6-1 to TRBJ2-1; D possibly corresponds to TRBD1 (5 bases). The CDR3 is 15 amino acids. V lost 1 base, J lost 0 bases, and 7 bases lay in between. From germline, CDR1 is MNHNS and CDR2 SASEGT. As DNA, the CDR3 is TGTGCCAGCAGTGAAGTGGACACCTCCTACAATGAGCAGTTCTTC. This translates into CASSEVDTSYNEQFF.

The chain has TRBV6-2 or TRBV6-3 and TRBJ2-7, with 11 bases matching TRBD1. Germline trimming cut 6 bases from V and 3 bases from J; bases unmatched to any gene: 7. This CDR3 comprises 15 residues. From germline, CDR1 is MNHEY and CDR2 SVGEGT. The CDR3 protein is CASRDAGTGGYEQYV. The CDR3 DNA sequence: TGTGCCAGCAGAGACGCCGGGACAGGGGGCTACGAGCAGTACGTC.

This clonotype was counted a few times. J is TRBJ1-3 and V is TRBV7-3; D is ambiguous. V lost 4 bases, J lost 2 bases, and 6 bases lay in between. The CDR3 is 13 residues long. Germline-derived CDR1 and CDR2 are SGHTA and FQGTGA. As DNA, the CDR3 is TGTGCCAGCAGCTCGGATGCTGGAAACACCATATATTTT. Encoded protein: CASSSDAGNTIYF.

The chain recombines TRBV20-1 with TRBJ2-1; TRBD2 aligns across 10 bases. With V trimmed by 2 bases and J by 4 bases, 2 bases remained unmatched. The germline gives CDR1 DFQATT, CDR2 SNEGSKA (reference sequence). The CDR3 has 14 amino acids. CDR3 coding DNA: TGCAGTGCTAGATGGACTAGCGGTTACAATGAGCAGTTCTTC. The encoded protein is CSARWTSGYNEQFF.

The rearrangement links TRBV19 to TRBJ2-7; 7 nucleotides line up with TRBD2. The CDR3 spans 16 residues. V dropped 6 bases and J dropped 0; count of bases not matched to a gene: 11. Per germline, CDR1 LNHDA and CDR2 SQIVND (reference sequence). CDR3 residues: CASRPTDGGGSYEQYV. Here the CDR3 DNA reads TGTGCCAGTAGACCTACGGACGGCGGGGGCTCCTACGAGCAGTACGTC.

This clonotype was observed a handful of times. This chain uses TRBV28 with TRBJ2-7; D unresolved. Between the trimmed V and J ends, which lost 3 bases and 5 bases, there was a span of 8 bases. The CDR3 length is 12 residues. Germline V CDR1 and CDR2: MDHEN, SYDVKM. The CDR3 loop reads CASSFFGNEQYF. CDR3 coding DNA: TGTGCCAGCAGTTTTTTCGGTAACGAGCAGTACTTC.

The J gene is TRBJ1-3, the V gene TRBV7-6; the D gene is possibly TRBD1 (6 bases). The CDR3 runs 16 residues. Germline CDR1 reads SGHVS; CDR2 reads FNYEAQ. V was clipped by 1 base and J by 4 bases, with 14 bases between them. CDR3 sequence: CASSLEAGAEGNTIYF. In DNA form, the CDR3 reads TGTGCCAGCAGCTTAGAGGCAGGGGCTGAAGGAAACACCATATATTTT.

This chain links TRBV6-5 with TRBJ2-7; 7 bases are shared with TRBD1. Germline V gene data show CDR1 as MNHEY and CDR2 as SVGAGI. This CDR3 is built from 15 residues. The V gene end was trimmed by 6 bases and the J gene end by 3 bases; junction bases not matched to a gene: 11. The chain's CDR3 is CASRFGTAGHYEQYV. Written as DNA, the CDR3 is TGTGCCAGCAGATTTGGGACAGCCGGACACTACGAGCAGTACGTC.

This clonotype was counted at least ten times. This sequence joins TRBV19 and TRBJ2-1; 8 bases are a match to TRBD2. V shed 7 bases, J shed 4 bases, and the junction held 6 bases outside the gene matches. The germline V gene has CDR1 LNHDA and CDR2 SQIVND (reference sequence). The CDR3 is made up of 14 amino acids. The DNA of the CDR3 is TGTGCCAGTACACGGGAGGGCCCTTACAATGAGCAGTTCTTC. Translation: CASTREGPYNEQFF.

The V and J genes are TRBV24-1 and TRBJ1-2; D is unclear. The germline gives CDR1 KGHDR, CDR2 SFDVKD. Trimming took 4 bases from V and 7 from J, leaving 9 bases between them. This CDR3 contains 12 residues. In DNA, the CDR3 is TGTGCCACCAGTGAATACAATTTTGGCTACACCTTC. Translated, it gives CATSEYNFGYTF.

The V and J genes are TRBV6-1 and TRBJ2-2; no definite D call. The CDR3 sequence is 14 residues long. Per the germline V gene, CDR1 is MNHNS and CDR2 is SASEGT. With 1 base removed from V and 6 bases from J, the gap between germline ends came to 9 bases. Here the CDR3 reads CASSEDWASGELFF. The CDR3 DNA reads TGTGCCAGCAGTGAAGATTGGGCCTCCGGGGAGCTGTTTTTT.

This clonotype was seen a handful of times. The chain employs TRBV6-1 and TRBJ2-2; a weak D match, TRBD1 (6 bases). The length of the CDR3 is 16 residues. The germline V gene encodes CDR1 MNHNS and CDR2 SASEGT. Trimming took 6 bases from V and 4 from J, leaving 18 bases between them. In DNA form, the CDR3 reads TGTGCCAGCAGCCCTCGGACAGTCCGAGCCACCGGGGAGCTGTTTTTT. Its protein product is CASSPRTVRATGELFF.

This clonotype has only a few counts. The rearrangement uses TRBV2 and TRBJ2-1; possible D gene TRBD2, 6 bases. Germline V gene lookup returns CDR1 SNHLY and CDR2 FYNNEI. V was pared by 6 bases and J by 6 bases, with 15 bases between. CDR3 length: 14 amino acids. CDR3 sequence reads: CASRREIDGNEQFF. CDR3 nucleotide sequence: TGTGCCAGCAGACGGGAGATTGATGGCAATGAGCAGTTCTTC. The entire variable domain, with the rest obtained from reference TRBV2 and TRBJ2-1, is as follows: EPEVTQTPSHQVTQMGQEVILRCVPISNHLYFYWYRQILGQKVEFLVSFYNNEISEKSEIFDDQFSVERPDGSNFTLKIRSTKLEDSAMYFCASRREIDGNEQFFGPGTRLTVL.

The rearrangement links TRBV7-3 to TRBJ2-1; D remains ambiguous. Germline V lookup: CDR1 SGHTA, CDR2 FQGTGA. V lost 0 bases and J 2 bases, leaving 14 bases between the germline ends. This CDR3 has 17 residues. CDR3 sequence (DNA): TGTGCCAGCAGCTTAACCCAACCGGGCCAAACCTACAATGAGCAGTTCTTC. It specifies CASSLTQPGQTYNEQFF.

This clonotype was counted between two and nine times. The chain employs TRBV18 and TRBJ2-7, with D possibly being TRBD2 (6 bases). CDR1 KGHSH and CDR2 LQKENI come from the germline V gene. V gave up 2 bases and J gave up 5 bases, with 7 bases separating them. The CDR3 spans 12 residues. The CDR3 reads CASSPTGDEQYV. CDR3 in DNA: TGTGCCAGCTCACCAACGGGGGACGAGCAGTACGTC.

The chain is built from TRBV7-9 and TRBJ1-5; 7 nucleotides line up with TRBD1. The V gene end was trimmed by 3 bases and the J gene end by 8 bases; junction bases not matched to a gene: 1. The CDR3 has 12 residues. Looked up from germline, CDR1 is SEHNR and CDR2 is FQNEAQ (reference sequence). CDR3 sequence reads: CASSFDREPQHF. CDR3 sequence (DNA): TGTGCCAGCAGCTTTGACAGGGAGCCCCAGCATTTT. The entire variable domain, with the rest obtained from reference TRBV7-9 and TRBJ1-5, is as follows: DTGVSQNPRHKITKRGQNVTFRCDPISEHNRLYWYRQTLGQGPEFLTYFQNEAQLEKSRLLSDRFSAERPKGSFSTLEIQRTEQGDSAMYLCASSFDREPQHFGDGTRLSIL.

This clonotype was found many times. The chain combines TRBV12-3 or TRBV12-4 with TRBJ1-6, with 7 bases lining up with TRBD1. Unmatched junction bases numbered 10, after V lost 6 bases and J lost 8 bases. CDR3 size: 15 residues. This CDR3 reads CASSTDRTQYSPLHF. DNA for the CDR3: TGTGCCAGCAGCACGGACAGGACCCAGTATTCACCCCTCCACTTT.

This clonotype was seen more than once but under ten times. The CDR3 sequence is CASSPGGSGKSSYNEQFF. CDR3 nucleotides: TGTGCCAGCTCACCGGGGGGTAGCGGTAAGAGCTCCTACAATGAGCAGTTCTTC. This chain links TRBV18 with TRBJ2-1, with D possibly being TRBD2 (6 bases). Germline lookup yields CDR1 KGHSH and CDR2 LQKENI. V was cut by 3 bases and J by 0 bases, with 18 bases left in between. CDR3 length equals 18 residues.

This clonotype was seen ten or more times. CDR3 region: CASSQDHNEQFF. The CDR3 DNA reads TGTGCCAGCAGCCAAGACCACAATGAGCAGTTCTTC. The V and J genes are TRBV2 and TRBJ2-1; D unresolved. V was pared by 6 bases and J by 5 bases, with 8 bases between. Germline assignment: CDR1 SNHLY and CDR2 FYNNEI. The CDR3 extends over 12 amino acids.

The chain joins TRBV5-6 to TRBJ1-2; D gene ambiguous. Germline loops: CDR1 SGHDT, CDR2 YYEEEE. The CDR3 has 13 residues. Trimming shortened V by 1 base and J by 4 bases, and 8 bases separated the two germline ends. CDR3 residues: CASSLKRIYGYTF. CDR3 in DNA: TGTGCCAGCAGCTTGAAGAGAATCTATGGCTACACCTTC.

This clonotype was observed a handful of times. V and J are TRBV10-3 and TRBJ2-3; 14 bases map to TRBD2. The CDR3 contains 17 residues. Germline V CDR1 and CDR2: ENHRY, SYGVKD. V lost 6 bases and J lost 2; bases outside the gene matches: 7. CDR3: CAIRPGLAGDSTDTQYF. In nucleotides, the CDR3 is TGTGCCATCAGGCCGGGACTAGCGGGAGATTCCACAGATACGCAGTATTTT.

This CDR3 is CASMPGHLAGAQHF. The CDR3 DNA reads TGTGCCAGCATGCCGGGACACCTCGCAGGGGCCCAGCATTTT. The rearrangement joins TRBV2 to TRBJ1-5; D may be TRBD1 (6 bases). Germline CDR1 SNHLY, CDR2 FYNNEI. The CDR3 is 14 amino acids. V lost 7 bases, J lost 11 bases, and 21 bases lay in between.

J is TRBJ2-2 and V is TRBV28; no clear D. Germline V gene data show CDR1 as MDHEN and CDR2 as SYDVKM. The CDR3 extends over 12 amino acids. Trimming took 1 base from V and 7 from J, leaving 4 bases between them. The CDR3 DNA is TGTGCCAGCAGTTTATTTGGCGGGGAGCTGTTTTTT. Its protein product is CASSLFGGELFF.

This chain uses TRBV10-3 with TRBJ2-5; 11 nucleotides agree with TRBD2. The length of the CDR3 is 15 residues. J was trimmed by 3 bases and V by 5 bases; bases with no gene match: 5. Germline-derived CDR1 and CDR2 are ENHRY and SYGVKD. In nucleotides, the CDR3 is TGTGCCATCAGTCCGGGACTAGCGGTGAAAGAGACCCAGTACTTC. This sequence encodes CAISPGLAVKETQYF.

Only a few counts were recorded for this clonotype. Written as DNA, the CDR3 is TGTGCCAGCAGTTTACGGCCCCCTAGCACAGATACGCAGTATTTT. This codes for CASSLRPPSTDTQYF. V usage is TRBV28 and J usage is TRBJ2-3; D unresolved. V was pared by 2 bases and J by 0 bases, with 9 bases between. CDR3 length: 15 amino acids. Germline values: CDR1 MDHEN, CDR2 SYDVKM.

In this sample, this clonotype turned up many times. This sequence joins TRBV12-5 and TRBJ2-2; D gene unclear. The germline V gene encodes CDR1 LGHNT and CDR2 FRNRAP. V was shortened by 0 bases and J by 6 bases, with 20 bases between the two germline ends. The CDR3 consists of 18 residues. The CDR3 coding sequence is TGTGCTAGTGGTTTGGTAATCCGGAGTTACCCCTCCCCCGGGGAGCTGTTTTTT. This codes for CASGLVIRSYPSPGELFF.

The chain links TRBV29-1 to TRBJ2-2, with D perhaps matching TRBD1 (5 bases). V was pared by 0 bases and J by 8 bases, with 13 bases between. From germline, CDR1 is SQVTM and CDR2 ANQGSEA. CDR3 length: 14 residues. The CDR3 reads CSVEEATVGGELFF. In nucleotides, the CDR3 is TGCAGCGTTGAAGAGGCGACAGTCGGTGGGGAGCTGTTTTTT.

This clonotype came up once. This chain links TRBV9 with TRBJ2-1; TRBD2 agrees at 13 bases. The junction had 12 bases not matched to a gene; V was cut back by 3 bases and J by 3 bases. The CDR3 length is 19 residues. Per the germline V gene, CDR1 is SGDLS and CDR2 is YYNGEE. CDR3 region: CASSAIAPGLAGVYNEQFF. CDR3 DNA: TGTGCCAGCAGCGCAATAGCCCCCGGACTAGCGGGAGTCTACAATGAGCAGTTCTTC.

This rearrangement joins TRBV20-1 to TRBJ1-4; maybe TRBD1 (6 bases). Trimming took 0 bases from V and 2 from J, leaving 10 bases between them. The CDR3 covers 15 residues. Germline V gene sequence: CDR1 DFQATT, CDR2 SNEGSKA (reference sequence). CDR3 nucleotide sequence: TGCAGTGCTAGAGATTTCAGGGGCACTAATGAAAAACTGTTTTTT. Its translation is CSARDFRGTNEKLFF.

The V gene is TRBV28, the J gene TRBJ2-2; D ambiguous. The CDR3 totals 16 residues. Germline-derived CDR1 and CDR2 are MDHEN and SYDVKM. Trimming left V 6 bases short and J 3 bases short, with 17 bases between. CDR3 coding DNA: TGTGCCAGCAGCTCGATCTTAAGGGCCGACACCGGGGAGCTGTTTTTT. Translation gives CASSSILRADTGELFF.